A single sample is the source of the 29 T cell receptor beta chains below, sequenced in a study of blood T cell repertoires in COVID-19. Assay used: immunoSEQ multiplex PCR; TCRdb lists only in-frame clones, some missing. The data hold about 160,000 clones, with around 90% observed a single time. The source material was peripheral blood. The receptor set was obtained from a woman aged 55-69 years with active or convalescent COVID-19.

The J gene is TRBJ1-2, the V gene TRBV6-6, with D possibly TRBD1 on 6 matching bases. The CDR3 sequence is 15 residues long. The ends were cut back, 0 bases at V and 8 bases at J, with 16 bases in the middle. The germline gives CDR1 MNHNY, CDR2 SVGAGI (reference sequence). The CDR3 protein is CASSYSGGATEGYTF. DNA of the CDR3: TGTGCCAGCAGTTACTCTGGGGGGGCTACTGAAGGCTACACCTTC.

The chain couples TRBV19 to TRBJ1-5, with D possibly matching TRBD1 (5 bases). This CDR3 spans 16 amino acids. Germline V CDR1 and CDR2: LNHDA, SQIVND (reference sequence). V was cut by 1 base and J by 0 bases, with 10 bases left in between. The CDR3 sequence: CASSIAGRGSNQPQHF. CDR3 in DNA: TGTGCCAGTAGTATAGCCGGTAGGGGTAGCAATCAGCCCCAGCATTTT.

This clone turned up a few times. The chain uses TRBV19 and TRBJ1-4; D not resolved. The CDR3 loop spans 11 amino acids. Germline CDR1 reads LNHDA; CDR2 reads SQIVND (reference sequence). V was pared by 4 bases and J by 7 bases, with 4 bases between. DNA for the CDR3: TGTGCCAGTAGTACGAGTGAAAAACTGTTTTTT. Amino acids: CASSTSEKLFF.

This chain links TRBV5-4 with TRBJ2-5; TRBD1 agrees at 10 bases. The CDR3 extends over 15 amino acids. The V gene's germline CDR1 is SGHNT and CDR2 YYREEE (reference sequence). Trimming removed 0 bases from V and 2 bases from J; junction bases left unmatched: 1. The CDR3, as DNA: TGTGCCAGCAGCTTGGGGACAGGGGGTCAAGAGACCCAGTACTTC. Translated: CASSLGTGGQETQYF.

V is TRBV10-1 and J is TRBJ2-7; no reliable D call. Per germline, CDR1 WNHNN and CDR2 SYGVQD (reference sequence). V was pared by 3 bases and J by 3 bases, with 3 bases between. The CDR3 is 11 amino acids. The CDR3 nucleotides read TGCGCCAGCAGTGACGGCTACGAGCAGTACTTC. Translating gives CASSDGYEQYF.

The chain joins TRBV7-3 to TRBJ2-2; possibly TRBD2 for D (5 bases). CDR3 length: 16 residues. Germline assignment: CDR1 SGHTA and CDR2 FQGTGA. Trimming removed 4 bases from V and 3 bases from J, with 15 bases in between. CDR3 DNA: TGTGCCAGCAGCTCGGTGACCAAGAGGGACACCGGGGAGCTGTTTTTT. Translation gives CASSSVTKRDTGELFF.

This clone was detected ten times or more. This chain joins TRBV7-9 and TRBJ1-4, with D possibly TRBD1 on 5 matching bases. The CDR3 contains 15 residues. The V gene lost 4 bases and the J gene lost 5 bases, with 14 bases spanning the gap. Germline V gives CDR1 SEHNR, CDR2 FQNEAQ (reference sequence). Written as DNA, the CDR3 is TGTGCCAGCAGCTGGGGGGTCGGCATAAATGAAAAACTGTTTTTT. This codes for CASSWGVGINEKLFF.

The V and J genes are TRBV4-3 and TRBJ1-2, with TRBD1 matching over 7 bases. The trim removed 1 base at V and 4 bases at J, leaving 6 bases unmatched. The CDR3 runs 15 residues. CDR1 LGHNA and CDR2 YSLEER come from the germline V gene. The DNA for the CDR3 is TGCGCCAGCAGCCAAGGTAGGACAGGAAGCTATGGCTACACCTTC. Translation: CASSQGRTGSYGYTF.

This clone was found a few times. The chain couples TRBV18 to TRBJ1-4; tentative D call: TRBD1 (5 bases). The germline V gene has CDR1 KGHSH and CDR2 LQKENI. This CDR3 contains 19 residues. The germline V and J ends were trimmed by 5 bases and 7 bases, with 29 bases remaining between them. DNA for the CDR3: TGTGCCAGCTCAGCCACCGGGGGGTACAAACAGGACCATGGTGAAAAACTGTTTTTT. Protein sequence: CASSATGGYKQDHGEKLFF.

This clone was recorded a few times. The chain combines TRBV5-8 with TRBJ1-5; 7 nucleotides align to TRBD1. This CDR3 is built from 13 residues. Germline values: CDR1 SGHTS, CDR2 YDEGEE. After removal of 4 bases from V and 5 bases from J, the junction contained 3 bases not matched to a gene. The CDR3 DNA reads TGTGCCAGCAGCCGGGACAGCGATCAGCCCCAGCATTTT. It yields the protein CASSRDSDQPQHF.

The V and J genes are TRBV5-1 and TRBJ2-3; 9 nucleotides align to TRBD1. The V segment lost 1 base and the J segment 5 bases; nucleotides outside the gene matches: 5. The CDR3 has 15 amino acids. CDR1 is SGHRS and CDR2 is YFSETQ in the germline V gene. CDR3 nucleotide sequence: TGCGCCAGCAGCTTGACCGGACAGGGGAAAGATACGCAGTATTTT. Translation gives CASSLTGQGKDTQYF.

V usage is TRBV5-6 and J usage is TRBJ1-5; D possibly corresponds to TRBD1 (5 bases). V lost 0 bases, J lost 7 bases, and 14 bases lay in between. This CDR3 has 15 residues. Germline-derived CDR1 and CDR2 are SGHDT and YYEEEE. CDR3 sequence reads: CASSLVDSPRQPQHF. The CDR3 bases are TGTGCCAGCAGCTTGGTTGACAGCCCGCGACAGCCCCAGCATTTT.

The chain employs TRBV5-8 and TRBJ2-7; 7 positions agree with TRBD1. CDR1 SGHTS and CDR2 YDEGEE come from the germline V gene. This CDR3 comprises 14 residues. After removal of 0 bases from V and 5 bases from J, the junction contained 5 bases not matched to a gene. The DNA of the CDR3 is TGTGCCAGCAGCTTGGGACAGGGCTGGGACGAGCAGTACTTC. It encodes CASSLGQGWDEQYF.

The chain is built from TRBV6-6 and TRBJ2-3; perhaps TRBD1 as D (6 bases). V shed 5 bases and J shed 0 bases, with 12 bases lying between them. This CDR3 region has 15 residues. Germline values: CDR1 MNHNY, CDR2 SVGAGI (reference sequence). In nucleotides, the CDR3 is TGTGCCAGCAGTCCAAGACAGGCGAGCACAGATACGCAGTATTTT. This sequence encodes CASSPRQASTDTQYF.

V gene TRBV6-5 combines with J gene TRBJ1-2; 8 bases map to TRBD1. Germline-derived CDR1 and CDR2 are MNHEY and SVGAGI. The length of the CDR3 is 15 residues. The V and J ends lost 6 bases and 2 bases, in that order; junction bases with no gene match: 8. The CDR3 spells CASSRTDRANYGYTF. For the CDR3, the DNA is TGTGCCAGCAGCAGAACGGACAGGGCCAACTATGGCTACACCTTC.

The chain has TRBV25-1 and TRBJ1-4; 9 bases are shared with TRBD1. The CDR3 spans 14 residues. Germline assignment: CDR1 MGHDK and CDR2 SYGVNS. After removal of 6 bases from V and 8 bases from J, the junction contained 7 bases not matched to a gene. CDR3 coding DNA: TGTGCCAGCAGGACCGGGACAGGGAAGGAAAAACTGTTTTTT. It is translated as CASRTGTGKEKLFF.

V and J are TRBV5-8 and TRBJ1-4, with TRBD1 matching 8 bases. Trimming took 4 bases from V and 4 from J; bases not matched to a gene: 9. CDR1 and CDR2 from the germline V gene are SGHTS and YDEGEE. The CDR3 is 16 amino acids. In DNA, the CDR3 is TGTGCCAGCAGCCCGTGGACAGGGCTTGATAATGAAAAACTGTTTTTT. It codes for CASSPWTGLDNEKLFF.

This chain uses TRBV28 with TRBJ2-7; 13 nucleotides align to TRBD2. The germline V gene encodes CDR1 MDHEN and CDR2 SYDVKM. V was clipped by 5 bases and J by 5 bases; unmatched bases: 9. This CDR3 contains 16 residues. The CDR3 DNA follows: TGTGCCAGCAGTCCCTGGGGGACTAGCGGGGCGAACGAGCAGTACTTC. Translating it yields CASSPWGTSGANEQYF.

This rearrangement joins TRBV10-3 to TRBJ2-7, with 10 bases identical to TRBD1. The V gene end was trimmed by 10 bases and the J gene end by 3 bases; junction bases not matched to a gene: 6. This CDR3 spans 13 amino acids. The germline V gene has CDR1 ENHRY and CDR2 SYGVKD. CDR3 in amino acids: CATVGTGVYEQYF. CDR3 nucleotides: TGTGCCACAGTAGGGACAGGGGTCTACGAGCAGTACTTC.

For this clone: An end of the junction does not agree with germline; a read error may underlie this. The chain combines TRBV3-1 (or the pseudogene TRBV3-2) with TRBJ2-3, with D possibly being TRBD2 (6 bases). The germline CDR1 and CDR2 sequences are LGHDT and YNNKEL (reference sequence). The CDR3 loop spans 13 amino acids. The CDR3 protein is CASSLQTGGGQDF. CDR3 DNA: TGTGCCAGCAGCCTCCAAACCGGGGGAGGCCAAGATTTT.

The chain employs TRBV11-2 and TRBJ1-3, with D perhaps TRBD1 (5 bases). In germline, CDR1 is SGHAT, CDR2 FQNNGV. V lost 3 bases and J 0 bases, leaving 21 bases between the germline ends. The CDR3 has 19 amino acids. As DNA, the CDR3 is TGTGCCAGCAGCTTGCAATTCCAGGGCAGAACTAACTCTGGAAACACCATATATTTT. Its translation is CASSLQFQGRTNSGNTIYF.

In this sample, this clone turned up once. V usage is TRBV24-1 and J usage is TRBJ2-1, with 11 positions matching TRBD2. The CDR3 runs to 15 residues. Losses at the gene ends were 5 bases for V and 7 bases for J; bases not matched to a gene: 6. Germline CDR1 and CDR2: KGHDR and SFDVKD. CDR3 DNA: TGTGCCACCAGTGCCCGACTAGCGGGGATTAATGAGCAGTTCTTC. Translating it yields CATSARLAGINEQFF.

The J gene is TRBJ2-7, the V gene TRBV3-1 (or the pseudogene TRBV3-2); D unresolved. Germline CDR1 is LGHDT and CDR2 is YNNKEL (reference sequence). The length of the CDR3 is 13 residues. V was shortened by 4 bases and J by 3 bases, with 10 bases between the two germline ends. CDR3 residues: CASSRMGYYEQYF. In DNA, the CDR3 is TGTGCCAGCAGCCGAATGGGCTACTACGAGCAGTACTTC.

This clone was seen more than once but under ten times. The chain couples TRBV7-2 to TRBJ2-3, with TRBD2 identical over 12 bases. The CDR3 runs 16 residues. In germline, CDR1 is SGHTA, CDR2 FQGNSA. The V gene end was trimmed by 3 bases and the J gene end by 2 bases; junction bases not matched to a gene: 3. The chain's CDR3 is CASSLRLAGDTDTQYF. CDR3 DNA sequence: TGTGCCAGCAGCTTGAGACTAGCGGGGGACACAGATACGCAGTATTTT.

This rearrangement joins TRBV7-2 to TRBJ1-5; no clear D. This CDR3 has 13 residues. Trimming cost V 0 bases and J 11 bases, with 11 bases left between them. Germline V gene lookup returns CDR1 SGHTA and CDR2 FQGNSA. The CDR3 region has the DNA TGTGCCAGCAGCTTAGCGCTTGACGGGGCCCAGCATTTT. Translation gives CASSLALDGAQHF.

The chain links TRBV7-2 to TRBJ2-5; D is uncertain. Trimming took off 5 bases at V and 1 base at J, with 8 bases between the two ends. Germline V gene sequence: CDR1 SGHTA, CDR2 FQGNSA. This CDR3 is 13 amino acids long. CDR3 in DNA: TGTGCCAGCAGCATTGAGATCCAAGAGACCCAGTACTTC. Translation gives CASSIEIQETQYF.

V and J are TRBV7-9 and TRBJ2-7; 9 bases map to TRBD2. Losses at the gene ends were 1 base for V and 2 bases for J; bases not matched to a gene: 9. This CDR3 contains 17 residues. The germline gives CDR1 SEHNR, CDR2 FQNEAQ (reference sequence). This chain's CDR3 is CASSLDLASGITYEQYF. In DNA, the CDR3 is TGTGCCAGCAGCTTAGATTTGGCTAGCGGGATAACCTACGAGCAGTACTTC.

This clone was counted once. The V gene is TRBV6-5, the J gene TRBJ1-1; TRBD1 agrees at 7 bases. The CDR3 is 13 residues long. The ends lost 5 bases at V and 7 bases at J; junction bases unmatched: 7. Germline lookup yields CDR1 MNHEY and CDR2 SVGAGI. CDR3 sequence (DNA): TGTGCCAGCAGTCCAACGAACAGGGGTGAAGCTTTCTTT. It specifies CASSPTNRGEAFF.

This clone has more than one count but fewer than ten. CDR3 sequence (DNA): TGTGCCATCAGTCCGGGACAGAATAATTCACCCCTCCACTTT. Protein product: CAISPGQNNSPLHF. The genes are TRBV10-3 and TRBJ1-6; TRBD1 agrees at 7 bases. After removal of 5 bases from V and 5 bases from J, the junction contained 3 bases not matched to a gene. Germline CDR1 reads ENHRY; CDR2 reads SYGVKD. The CDR3 sequence is 14 residues long.